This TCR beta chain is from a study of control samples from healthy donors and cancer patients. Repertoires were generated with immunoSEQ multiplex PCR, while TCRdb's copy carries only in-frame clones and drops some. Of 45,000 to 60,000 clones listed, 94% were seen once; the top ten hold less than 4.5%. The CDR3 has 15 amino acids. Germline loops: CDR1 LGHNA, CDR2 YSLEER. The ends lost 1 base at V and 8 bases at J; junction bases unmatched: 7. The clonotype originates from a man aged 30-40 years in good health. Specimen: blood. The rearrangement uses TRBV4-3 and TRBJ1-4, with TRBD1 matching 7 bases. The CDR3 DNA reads TGCGCCAGCAGCCAAGCGGTAGGGGGCAGGGAAAAACTGTTTTTT. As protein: CASSQAVGGREKLFF.